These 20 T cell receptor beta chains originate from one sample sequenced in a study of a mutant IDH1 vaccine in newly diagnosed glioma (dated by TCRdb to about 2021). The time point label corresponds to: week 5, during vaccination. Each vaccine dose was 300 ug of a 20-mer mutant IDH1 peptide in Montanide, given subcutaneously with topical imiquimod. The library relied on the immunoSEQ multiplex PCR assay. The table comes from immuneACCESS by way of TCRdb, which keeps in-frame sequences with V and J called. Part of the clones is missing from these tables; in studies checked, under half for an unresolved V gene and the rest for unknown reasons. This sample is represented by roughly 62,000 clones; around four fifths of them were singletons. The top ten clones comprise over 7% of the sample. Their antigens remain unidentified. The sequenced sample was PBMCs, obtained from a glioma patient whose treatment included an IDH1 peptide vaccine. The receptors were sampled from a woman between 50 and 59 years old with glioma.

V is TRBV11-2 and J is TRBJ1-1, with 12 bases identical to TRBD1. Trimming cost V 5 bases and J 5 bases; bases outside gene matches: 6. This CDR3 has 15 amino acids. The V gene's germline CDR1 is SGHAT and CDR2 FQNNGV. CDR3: CASSRDRGRGTEAFF. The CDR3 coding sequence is TGTGCCAGCAGCCGGGACAGGGGGCGAGGGACTGAAGCTTTCTTT.

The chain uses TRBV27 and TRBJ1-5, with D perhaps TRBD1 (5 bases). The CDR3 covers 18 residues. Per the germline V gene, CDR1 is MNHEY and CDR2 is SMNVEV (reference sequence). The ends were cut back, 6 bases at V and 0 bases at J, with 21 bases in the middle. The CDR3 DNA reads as TGTGCCAGCAGGTCGGGGGTTTTGGGGGAAAATAGCAATCAGCCCCAGCATTTT. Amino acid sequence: CASRSGVLGENSNQPQHF.

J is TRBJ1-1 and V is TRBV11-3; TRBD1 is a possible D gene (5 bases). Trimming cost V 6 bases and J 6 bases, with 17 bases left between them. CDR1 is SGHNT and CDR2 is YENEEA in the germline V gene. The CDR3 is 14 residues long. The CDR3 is CASRIGSWGAEAFF. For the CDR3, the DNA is TGTGCCAGCAGAATAGGGAGCTGGGGCGCTGAAGCTTTCTTT.

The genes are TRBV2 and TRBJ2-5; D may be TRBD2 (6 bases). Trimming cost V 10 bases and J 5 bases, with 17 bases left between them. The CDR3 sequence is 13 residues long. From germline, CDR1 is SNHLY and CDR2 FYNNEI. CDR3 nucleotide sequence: TGTGCCACTATGGGCGGGGCGTTTGAGACCCAGTACTTC. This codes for CATMGGAFETQYF.

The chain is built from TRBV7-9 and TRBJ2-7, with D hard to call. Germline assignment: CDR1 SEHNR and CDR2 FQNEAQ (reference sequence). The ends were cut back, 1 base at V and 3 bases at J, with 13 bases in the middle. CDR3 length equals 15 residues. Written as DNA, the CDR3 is TGTGCCAGCAGCTTAGGGGCCGTCGTTGGCTACGAGCAGTACTTC. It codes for CASSLGAVVGYEQYF.

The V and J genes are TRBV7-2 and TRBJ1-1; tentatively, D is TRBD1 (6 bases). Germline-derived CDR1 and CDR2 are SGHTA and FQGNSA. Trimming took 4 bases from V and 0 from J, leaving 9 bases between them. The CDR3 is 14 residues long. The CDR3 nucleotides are TGTGCCAGCAGCTCGACAGGCATGAACACTGAAGCTTTCTTT. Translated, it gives CASSSTGMNTEAFF.

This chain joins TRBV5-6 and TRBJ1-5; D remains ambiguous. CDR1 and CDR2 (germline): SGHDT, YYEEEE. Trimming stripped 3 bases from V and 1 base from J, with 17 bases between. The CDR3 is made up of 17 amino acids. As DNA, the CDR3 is TGTGCCAGCAGCTCACCCGATGGACTTTGGAGCAATCAGCCCCAGCATTTT. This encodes CASSSPDGLWSNQPQHF.

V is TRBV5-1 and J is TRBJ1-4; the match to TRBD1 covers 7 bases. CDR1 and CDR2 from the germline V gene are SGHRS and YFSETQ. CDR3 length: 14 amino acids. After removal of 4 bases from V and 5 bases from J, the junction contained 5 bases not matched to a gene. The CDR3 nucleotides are TGCGCCAGCAGCCAGGACAGGATAAATGAAAAACTGTTTTTT. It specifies CASSQDRINEKLFF.

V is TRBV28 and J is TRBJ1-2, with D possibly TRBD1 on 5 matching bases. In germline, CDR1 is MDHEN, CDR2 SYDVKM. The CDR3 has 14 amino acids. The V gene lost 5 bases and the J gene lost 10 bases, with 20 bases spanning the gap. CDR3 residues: CASSAPGAGLIYTF. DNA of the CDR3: TGTGCCAGCAGTGCCCCCGGGGCAGGACTTATCTACACCTTC.

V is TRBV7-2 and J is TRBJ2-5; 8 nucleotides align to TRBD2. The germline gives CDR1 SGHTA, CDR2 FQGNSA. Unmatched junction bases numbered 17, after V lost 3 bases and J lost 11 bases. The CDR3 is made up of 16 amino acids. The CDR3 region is CASSLKAGLVIREQYF. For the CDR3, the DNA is TGTGCCAGCAGCTTGAAAGCGGGACTAGTGATTAGGGAGCAGTACTTC.

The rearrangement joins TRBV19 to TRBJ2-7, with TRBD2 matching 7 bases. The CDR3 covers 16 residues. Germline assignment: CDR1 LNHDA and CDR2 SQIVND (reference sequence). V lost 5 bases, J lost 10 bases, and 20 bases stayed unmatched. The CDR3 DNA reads TGTGCCAGTAGTTACCGACTACGGGACTACAGAGAGGGACAGTACTTC. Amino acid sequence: CASSYRLRDYREGQYF.

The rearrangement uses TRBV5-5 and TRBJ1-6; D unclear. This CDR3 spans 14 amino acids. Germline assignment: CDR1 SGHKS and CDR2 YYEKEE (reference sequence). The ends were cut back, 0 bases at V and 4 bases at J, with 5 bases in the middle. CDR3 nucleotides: TGTGCCAGCAGCTTGGAGCAGTATAATTCACCCCTCCACTTT. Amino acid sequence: CASSLEQYNSPLHF.

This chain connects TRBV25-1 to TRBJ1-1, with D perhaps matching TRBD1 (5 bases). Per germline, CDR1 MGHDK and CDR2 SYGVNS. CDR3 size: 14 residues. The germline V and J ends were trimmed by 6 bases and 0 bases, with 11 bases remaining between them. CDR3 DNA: TGTGCCAGCAGGCCGGGGACTATGAACACTGAAGCTTTCTTT. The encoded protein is CASRPGTMNTEAFF.

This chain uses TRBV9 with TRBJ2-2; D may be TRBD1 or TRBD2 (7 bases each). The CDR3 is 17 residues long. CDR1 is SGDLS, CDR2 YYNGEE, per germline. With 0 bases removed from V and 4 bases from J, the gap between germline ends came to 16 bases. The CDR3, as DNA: TGTGCCAGCAGCGTAGAGGGAGGGGGCTTGCGCACCGGGGAGCTGTTTTTT. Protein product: CASSVEGGGLRTGELFF. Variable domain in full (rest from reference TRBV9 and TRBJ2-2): DSGVTQTPKHLITATGQRVTLRCSPRSGDLSVYWYQQSLDQGLQFLIQYYNGEERAKGNILERFSAQQFPDLHSELNLSSLELGDSALYFCASSVEGGGLRTGELFFGEGSRLTVL.

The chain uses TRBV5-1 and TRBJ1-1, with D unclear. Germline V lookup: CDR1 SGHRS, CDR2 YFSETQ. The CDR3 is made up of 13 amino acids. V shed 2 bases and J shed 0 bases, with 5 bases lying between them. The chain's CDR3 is CASSLRMNTEAFF. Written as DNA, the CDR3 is TGCGCCAGCAGCTTAAGGATGAACACTGAAGCTTTCTTT.

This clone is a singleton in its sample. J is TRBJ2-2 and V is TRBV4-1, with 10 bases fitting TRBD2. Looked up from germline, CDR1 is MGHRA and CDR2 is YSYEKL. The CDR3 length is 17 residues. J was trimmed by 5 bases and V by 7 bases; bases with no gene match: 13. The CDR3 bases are TGCGCCAGCAAGGAGGCTAGCGGGGGCCCGGGGACCGGGGAGCTGTTTTTT. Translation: CASKEASGGPGTGELFF.

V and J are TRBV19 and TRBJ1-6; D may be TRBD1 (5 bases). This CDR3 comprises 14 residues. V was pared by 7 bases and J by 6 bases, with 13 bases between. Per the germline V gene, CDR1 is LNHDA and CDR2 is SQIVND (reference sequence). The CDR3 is CASTPGQINSPLHF. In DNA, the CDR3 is TGTGCCAGTACCCCGGGGCAGATTAATTCACCCCTCCACTTT.

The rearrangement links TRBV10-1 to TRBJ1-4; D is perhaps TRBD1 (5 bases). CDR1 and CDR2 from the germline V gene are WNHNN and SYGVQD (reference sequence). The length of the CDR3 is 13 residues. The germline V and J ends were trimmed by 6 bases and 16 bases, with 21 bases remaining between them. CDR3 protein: CASRPIAGPGGFF. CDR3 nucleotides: TGCGCCAGCAGACCCATAGCAGGGCCGGGGGGGTTTTTT.

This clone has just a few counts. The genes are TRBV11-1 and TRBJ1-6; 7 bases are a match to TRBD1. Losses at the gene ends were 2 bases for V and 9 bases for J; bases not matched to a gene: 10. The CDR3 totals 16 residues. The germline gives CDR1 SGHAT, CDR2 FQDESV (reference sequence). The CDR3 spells CASSLSTGAVSSPLHF. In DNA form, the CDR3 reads TGTGCCAGCAGCTTATCAACAGGGGCCGTTAGTTCACCCCTCCACTTT.

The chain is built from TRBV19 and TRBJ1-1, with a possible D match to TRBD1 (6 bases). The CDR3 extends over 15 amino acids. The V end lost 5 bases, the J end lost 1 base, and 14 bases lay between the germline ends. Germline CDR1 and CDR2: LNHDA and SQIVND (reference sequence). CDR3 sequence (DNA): TGTGCCAGTAGTTCACGGACAGACCAGAACACTGAAGCTTTCTTT. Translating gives CASSSRTDQNTEAFF.